A single sample gave rise to the 15 T cell receptor beta chains below, sequenced in a study of blood T cell repertoires in COVID-19. This table comes from immunoSEQ multiplex PCR, and its TCRdb copy is limited to in-frame clones, with some not included. The table lists about 150,000 clones, around three quarters of them singletons. Sequenced material: peripheral blood. The receptors originated from an elderly man with acute or convalescent COVID-19.

The chain links TRBV9 to TRBJ1-3; D is unresolved. In germline, CDR1 is SGDLS, CDR2 YYNGEE. V lost 4 bases, J lost 0 bases, and 11 bases lay in between. The length of the CDR3 is 15 residues. The CDR3 DNA follows: TGTGCCAGCAGCCCCAGACACAACTCTGGAAACACCATATATTTT. This gives the protein CASSPRHNSGNTIYF.

The chain recombines TRBV6-5 with TRBJ2-5; 14 nucleotides agree with TRBD2. Germline CDR1 and CDR2: MNHEY and SVGAGI. The CDR3 has 16 amino acids. J lost 5 bases, V lost 4 bases, and 6 bases had no gene match. The CDR3 DNA is TGTGCCAGCAGTTCCGGGACTAGCGGGGGTTGGGAGACCCAGTACTTC. Its protein is CASSSGTSGGWETQYF.

The chain has TRBV7-2 and TRBJ1-2; no clear D gene. The CDR3 is 15 residues long. From germline, CDR1 is SGHTA and CDR2 FQGNSA. V was trimmed by 1 base and J by 1 base, leaving 10 bases between them. The CDR3: CASSLGTVVNYGYTF. The CDR3, as DNA: TGTGCCAGCAGCTTAGGCACAGTAGTTAACTATGGCTACACCTTC.

The J gene is TRBJ2-2, the V gene TRBV27, with no clear D. V lost 5 bases to trimming and J lost 7 bases, with 11 bases between them. This CDR3 has 13 amino acids. CDR1 and CDR2 from the germline V gene are MNHEY and SMNVEV (reference sequence). The CDR3 is CASSVAGVGELFF. For the CDR3, the DNA is TGTGCCAGCAGTGTTGCCGGTGTCGGGGAGCTGTTTTTT.

Here the CDR3 reads CASSDFTGSGSPLHF. The DNA for the CDR3 is TGCGCCAGCAGCGACTTCACAGGGAGCGGTTCACCCCTCCACTTT. J is TRBJ1-6 and V is TRBV5-1; maybe TRBD1 (6 bases). This CDR3 spans 15 amino acids. Germline-derived CDR1 and CDR2 are SGHRS and YFSETQ. Trimming removed 4 bases from V and 9 bases from J, with 17 bases in between.

The rearrangement uses TRBV3-1 (or the pseudogene TRBV3-2) and TRBJ2-1; a possible D gene is TRBD2 (5 bases). V dropped 2 bases and J dropped 0 bases, with 17 bases sitting between them. This CDR3 contains 18 residues. Germline assignment: CDR1 LGHDT and CDR2 YNNKEL (reference sequence). CDR3 loop: CASSQIVTGYGSYNEQFF. CDR3 DNA sequence: TGTGCCAGCAGCCAAATCGTAACGGGGTATGGCTCCTACAATGAGCAGTTCTTC.

The chain links TRBV6-6 to TRBJ2-1; D perhaps matches TRBD1 (5 bases). Germline assignment: CDR1 MNHNY and CDR2 SVGAGI (reference sequence). Trimming pared 7 bases from V and 4 bases from J, leaving 8 bases between. The CDR3 has 12 amino acids. CDR3 protein: CASIGAYNEQFF. In nucleotides, the CDR3 is TGTGCCAGCATTGGGGCTTACAATGAGCAGTTCTTC.

J is TRBJ2-7 and V is TRBV28, with a tentative D call TRBD1 (6 bases). Per germline, CDR1 MDHEN and CDR2 SYDVKM. Deletions cut 5 bases from V and 4 bases from J, with 18 bases between. This CDR3 is 15 amino acids long. CDR3 in amino acids: CASSDRQADFYEQYV. The CDR3 DNA reads as TGTGCCAGCAGTGACAGACAGGCTGACTTTTACGAGCAGTACGTC.

The chain combines TRBV5-1 with TRBJ1-4, with unresolved D. The CDR3 runs 16 residues. Germline lookup yields CDR1 SGHRS and CDR2 YFSETQ. Trimming removed 0 bases from V and 8 bases from J, with 17 bases in between. The DNA for the CDR3 is TGCGCCAGCAGCTTGGCGATCAGTCGGCGAGGCGAAAAACTGTTTTTT. This translates into CASSLAISRRGEKLFF. Complete variable domain (other parts from reference TRBV5-1 and TRBJ1-4): KAGVTQTPRYLIKTRGQQVTLSCSPISGHRSVSWYQQTPGQGLQFLFEYFSETQRNKGNFPGRFSGRQFSNSRSEMNVSTLELGDSALYLCASSLAISRRGEKLFFGSGTQLSVL.

The V gene is TRBV12-3 or TRBV12-4, the J gene TRBJ2-7; D may be TRBD2 (5 bases). This CDR3 contains 12 residues. V was cut by 3 bases and J by 6 bases, with 9 bases left in between. CDR3 DNA: TGTGCCAGCAGTTTCGGGGTTAGCGAGCAGTACTTC. As protein: CASSFGVSEQYF.

This clone was counted ten times or more. This chain uses TRBV6-1 with TRBJ1-2; 7 bases agree with TRBD1. This CDR3 comprises 15 residues. After removal of 1 base from V and 4 bases from J, the junction contained 6 bases not matched to a gene. Germline V gene lookup returns CDR1 MNHNS and CDR2 SASEGT. The CDR3 protein is CASSEGQGVRYGYTF. Written as DNA, the CDR3 is TGTGCCAGCAGTGAAGGACAGGGAGTACGCTATGGCTACACCTTC.

CDR3 residues: CASCRGAEAFF. For the CDR3, the DNA is TGTGCCAGCTGCCGGGGGGCTGAAGCTTTCTTT. This chain uses TRBV11-2 with TRBJ1-1; maybe TRBD1 (5 bases). This CDR3 region has 11 residues. Trimming took off 8 bases at V and 6 bases at J, with 10 bases between the two ends. CDR1 is SGHAT and CDR2 is FQNNGV in the germline V gene.

This clone has just one count. This rearrangement joins TRBV19 to TRBJ2-1, with D possibly TRBD1 on 5 matching bases. Trimming took 1 base from V and 5 from J, leaving 9 bases between them. The CDR3 spans 14 residues. Germline V gives CDR1 LNHDA, CDR2 SQIVND (reference sequence). CDR3 region: CASSIGGSNNEQFF. CDR3 DNA: TGTGCCAGTAGTATAGGGGGCTCTAACAATGAGCAGTTCTTC.

The J gene is TRBJ2-2, the V gene TRBV10-1; 9 nucleotides line up with TRBD1. CDR3 length: 15 amino acids. Germline V CDR1 and CDR2: WNHNN, SYGVQD (reference sequence). Losses at the gene ends were 9 bases for V and 5 bases for J; bases not matched to a gene: 10. CDR3 sequence (DNA): TGCGCCAGTTTATTGGGACAGGGCTCAACCGGGGAGCTGTTTTTT. Its protein is CASLLGQGSTGELFF.

The V gene is TRBV2, the J gene TRBJ2-4; possibly TRBD1 for D (6 bases). The CDR3 length is 13 residues. Germline V gene lookup returns CDR1 SNHLY and CDR2 FYNNEI. Trimming took off 9 bases at V and 2 bases at J, with 11 bases between the two ends. The CDR3 loop is CASLQGTKNIQYF. The CDR3 bases are TGTGCCAGTCTACAGGGAACCAAAAACATTCAGTACTTC.